This T cell receptor beta chain came from a study of shared clonotypes between healthy human individuals. In the original processing: ImmunoSEQ output held junction-only sequences without quality scores, so filtering differed. Libraries were prepared by immunoSEQ multiplex PCR; TCRdb keeps only in-frame clonotypes and omits some of them. V and J calls and clone size follow that table, whereas D and trimming were derived from the DNA. The data contain over a million clones, 95% to 99% of them singletons. Trimming shortened V by 3 bases and J by 1 base, and 9 bases separated the two germline ends. Per germline, CDR1 SGHTA and CDR2 FQGNSA. The CDR3 spans 14 residues. Overall study findings and caveats: Larger estimated richness was generally seen in naive subsets than in memory subsets.

Turning to this clone: Its antigen is currently unknown.

The sequence derives from a man aged 25-40 years in good health. The J gene is TRBJ1-1, the V gene TRBV7-2; D is undetermined. Specimen: naive CD4+ T cells sorted from blood. The subset is: CD45RA+ positively selected. CDR3 amino acids: CASSLSGSNTEAFF. The CDR3 nucleotides are TGTGCCAGCAGCTTGTCAGGCTCGAACACTGAAGCTTTCTTT. The variable domain in full, completed from reference TRBV7-2 and TRBJ1-1, reads GAGVSQSPSNKVTEKGKDVELRCDPISGHTALYWYRQSLGQGLEFLIYFQGNSAPDKSGLPSDRFSAERTGGSVSTLTIQRTQQEDSAVYLCASSLSGSNTEAFFGQGTRLTVV.